This TCR beta chain is from a study of blood T cell repertoires in COVID-19 (dated by TCRdb to between 2020 and 2021). Looking at the study overall: Collaborator samples came from the United States, Italy and Spain and covered acute and convalescent phases of COVID-19. The material from the prospective study consisted of cDNA or gDNA derived from T cells, B-cell-depleted T cells, or PBMCs. The dataset comprised deeply sampled blood TCRbeta repertoires from subjects exposed to, actively infected with, or recovered from COVID-19. A freely available public database, intended as a resource for researchers studying the immune response to SARS-CoV-2, is where the repertoires were released. The samples were drawn from the first 160 participants of the ongoing ImmuneRACE study and from over a thousand subjects provided by 6 global collaborators. Sample metadata almost always included a de-identified subject ID, COVID-19 status, age in years and sex. HLA class I and class II types, where available, came from metadata supplied by the sample provider rather than from assay-based typing.

TCRbeta CDR3 regions were amplified from genomic DNA using the immunoSEQ Assay, a bias-controlled multiplex PCR. The paper's data handling went like this. The number of nucleated cells in each sample was estimated by amplification of reference gene primers within the assay. Sequence reads were collapsed and filtered to measure the absolute abundance of every unique TCRbeta CDR3 rearrangement. For each sample, productive Simpson clonality was calculated as the square root of Simpson's diversity index across productive rearrangements. TCRdb stores this immuneACCESS table with in-frame sequences only. Part of the clones is absent; in the studies checked, under half of the shortfall reflects unresolved V genes, and no reason is known for the rest. D and trimming were read from the DNA, whereas the V and J calls and clone size are those reported in that table. This sample holds about 26,000 clones; over 75% were observed only once. More than 45% of the sample rests with the top ten.

A remark on this clone: Its antigen is still unknown. One base away there is no much larger clone; base qualities are not given.

Whole blood was collected in K2EDTA tubes by collaborating institutions according to the institutions' own protocols. For TCRbeta analysis, collaborators shipped samples in one of three forms: frozen whole blood, isolated PBMCs, or DNA extracted from either of those sample types. Results the study describes overall, beyond this receptor: The quantity of clinical and demographic metadata differed by source and by participant and was supplied without curation.

The sequencing sample was made of peripheral blood. This sequence originates from a middle-aged man with active or convalescent COVID-19.

The DNA sequence is as follows: TGTGCCACCAGTCAGTTGACCAGGGACACCGGGGAGCTGTTTTTT. Translation gives CATSQLTRDTGELFF. Recombination joined TRBV24-1 with TRBJ2-2; TRBD1 is perhaps the D gene, given 5 matching bases. The cysteine opens and the phenylalanine closes a CDR3 of 15 amino acids. CDR3 DNA only is kept here, 45 bases in frame from base 1. V loses 6 bases, J loses 3 bases, and the germline ends lie 13 bases apart. The germline V gene yields KGHDR for CDR1 and SFDVKD for CDR2.